The 9 T cell receptor beta chains given below trace back to one sample, sequenced in a study of technical replicates of blood from a few donors. Here immunoSEQ multiplex PCR was the method, and the copy in TCRdb shows in-frame clones only, minus some. The sample has under 70,000 clones; approximately 93% are singletons. The sample was PBMCs. These receptors were taken from a human donor in good health. Some clones in this sample may be carry-over from other donors' samples.

The chain links TRBV7-6 to TRBJ2-3; TRBD2 aligns across 14 bases. The CDR3 is 16 amino acids. Germline-derived CDR1 and CDR2 are SGHVS and FNYEAQ. After removal of 5 bases from V and 3 bases from J, the junction contained 4 bases not matched to a gene. For the CDR3, the DNA is TGTGCCAGCAGCATCGGACTAGCGGGGGGAACAGATACGCAGTATTTT. Residues: CASSIGLAGGTDTQYF.

The V and J genes are TRBV6-5 and TRBJ1-1, with D uncertain. The CDR3 runs 13 residues. The V gene lost 5 bases and the J gene lost 2 bases, with 9 bases spanning the gap. Germline CDR1 MNHEY, CDR2 SVGAGI. The CDR3 loop is CASSPYRNTEAFF. The DNA for the CDR3 is TGTGCCAGCAGTCCCTATCGAAACACTGAAGCTTTCTTT.

This clone was recorded at least ten times. The chain employs TRBV4-3 and TRBJ1-3; D uncertain. Germline CDR1 reads LGHNA; CDR2 reads YSLEER. V gave up 0 bases and J gave up 1 base, with 10 bases separating them. This CDR3 has 16 amino acids. The CDR3 bases are TGCGCCAGCAGCCAAGATCGCTCTGCGTCTGGAAACACCATATATTTT. It translates to CASSQDRSASGNTIYF.

V usage is TRBV18 and J usage is TRBJ1-5, with a weak D call TRBD1 (5 bases). Germline CDR1 reads KGHSH; CDR2 reads LQKENI. This CDR3 comprises 14 residues. Trimming took 6 bases from V and 7 from J, leaving 16 bases between them. The CDR3: CASSAALDNQPQHF. The CDR3, as DNA: TGTGCCAGCTCTGCGGCTTTGGACAACCAGCCCCAGCATTTT.

The chain combines TRBV19 with TRBJ2-6; TRBD1 matches 9 bases. The CDR3 has 17 residues. Trimming cost V 3 bases and J 0 bases; bases outside gene matches: 3. CDR1 LNHDA and CDR2 SQIVND come from the germline V gene (reference sequence). CDR3 DNA sequence: TGTGCCAGTAGTATTAGGGACAGGGACTCTGGGGCCAACGTCCTGACTTTC. Residues: CASSIRDRDSGANVLTF.

V gene TRBV19 combines with J gene TRBJ2-6; D perhaps matches TRBD1 (5 bases). The CDR3 covers 15 residues. The V gene lost 7 bases and the J gene lost 0 bases, with 10 bases spanning the gap. From germline, CDR1 is LNHDA and CDR2 SQIVND (reference sequence). The CDR3 region is CASNTGFSGANVLTF. CDR3 nucleotide sequence: TGTGCCAGTAACACAGGTTTCTCTGGGGCCAACGTCCTGACTTTC.

V usage is TRBV5-6 and J usage is TRBJ2-1; TRBD2 might be the D (5 bases). V was trimmed by 5 bases and J by 8 bases, leaving 20 bases between them. Germline loops: CDR1 SGHDT, CDR2 YYEEEE. The CDR3 totals 15 residues. CDR3 region: CASSSRPTSFYEQFF. CDR3 sequence (DNA): TGTGCCAGCAGTTCCCGACCCACTAGTTTCTATGAGCAGTTCTTC. The whole variable domain, remainder taken from reference TRBV5-6 and TRBJ2-1, is DAGVTQSPTHLIKTRGQQVTLRCSPKSGHDTVSWYQQALGQGPQFIFQYYEEEERQRGNFPDRFSGHQFPNYSSELNVNALLLGDSALYLCASSSRPTSFYEQFFGPGTRLTVL.

The rearrangement joins TRBV6-4 to TRBJ2-1, with D perhaps TRBD2 (6 bases). The CDR3 loop spans 14 amino acids. Germline V gene lookup returns CDR1 MRHNA and CDR2 SNTAGT. V was shortened by 7 bases and J by 7 bases, with 17 bases between the two germline ends. This CDR3 is CASKIVPGGNEQFF. Written as DNA, the CDR3 is TGTGCCAGCAAAATAGTGCCTGGAGGGAATGAGCAGTTCTTC.

The rearrangement joins TRBV7-6 to TRBJ2-7, with 8 bases fitting TRBD1. Germline CDR1 reads SGHVS; CDR2 reads FNYEAQ. Unmatched junction bases numbered 7, after V lost 5 bases and J lost 1 base. The CDR3 extends over 15 amino acids. As DNA, the CDR3 is TGTGCCAGCAGCCGTACCGGGACAGGATCCTACGAGCAGTACTTC. It encodes CASSRTGTGSYEQYF.